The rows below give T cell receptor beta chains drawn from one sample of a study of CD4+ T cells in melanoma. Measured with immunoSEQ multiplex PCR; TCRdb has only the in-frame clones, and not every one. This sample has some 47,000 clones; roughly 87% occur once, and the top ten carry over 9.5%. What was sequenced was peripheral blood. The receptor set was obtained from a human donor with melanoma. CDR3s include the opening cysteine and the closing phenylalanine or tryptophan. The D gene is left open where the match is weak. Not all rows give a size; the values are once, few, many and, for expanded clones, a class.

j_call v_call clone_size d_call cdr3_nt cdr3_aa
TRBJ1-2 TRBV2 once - TGTGCCAGCAGTGTTAAGGGGATACTCTATGGCTACACCTTC CASSVKGILYGYTF
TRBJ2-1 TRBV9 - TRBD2 TGTGCCAGCAGCTCCGGAGCGGGGCTCCCCTACAATGAGCAGTTCTTC CASSSGAGLPYNEQFF
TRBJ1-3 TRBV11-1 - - TGTGCCAGCAGCCCCCAGAGGACTGGAAACACCATATATTTT CASSPQRTGNTIYF
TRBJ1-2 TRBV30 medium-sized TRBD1 TGTGCCTGGAGGGGACAGAGCTTCTATGGCTACACCTTC CAWRGQSFYGYTF
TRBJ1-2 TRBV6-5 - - TGTGCCAGCAGCCCCCGGGACACTATCTATGGCTACACCTTC CASSPRDTIYGYTF
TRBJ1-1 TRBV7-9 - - TGTGCCAGCAGCTTAGACTGGGCGGATCGGACTGAAGCTTTCTTT CASSLDWADRTEAFF
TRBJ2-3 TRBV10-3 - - TGTGCCATCAGTGAGTCGAGCAGGCCAGATACGCAGTATTTT CAISESSRPDTQYF
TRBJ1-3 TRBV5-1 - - TGCGCCAGCAGCTTGGCCGTAGGTGGAAACACCATATATTTT CASSLAVGGNTIYF
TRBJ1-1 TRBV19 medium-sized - TGTGCCAGTAGTCCAGCGGGCCTGAACACTGAAGCTTTCTTT CASSPAGLNTEAFF
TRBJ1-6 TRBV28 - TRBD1 TGTGCCAGCAGAGACCCGGGACAGGGCCATAATTCACCCCTCCACTTT CASRDPGQGHNSPLHF
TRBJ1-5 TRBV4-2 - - TGTGCCAGCAGCCAAGATGCAGGGGTGGTTCAGCCCCAGCATTTT CASSQDAGVVQPQHF
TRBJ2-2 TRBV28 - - TGTGCCAGCACCACAAGGGGTAGGGATGTCACCGGGGAGCTGTTTTTT CASTTRGRDVTGELFF
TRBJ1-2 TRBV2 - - TGTGCCAGCAGTGAACACAGTATTAACTATGGCTACACCTTC CASSEHSINYGYTF
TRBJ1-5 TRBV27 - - TGTGCCAGCACGGCAGGAAGGGGCAATCAGCCCCAGCATTTT CASTAGRGNQPQHF
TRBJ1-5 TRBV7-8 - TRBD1 TGTGCCAGCAGCCCGACAGGGGTCAAGCCCCAGCATTTT CASSPTGVKPQHF
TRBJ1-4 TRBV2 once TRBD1 TGTGCCAGCAGTCGGACAGGGGTCAAGGAAAAACTGTTTTTT CASSRTGVKEKLFF
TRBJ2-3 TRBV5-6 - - TGTGCCAGCAGCTTGTGGGCAGCAGCAGATACGCAGTATTTT CASSLWAAADTQYF
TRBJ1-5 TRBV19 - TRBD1 TGTGCCAGTAGTATAGGAAGGGACAGCGGATTTTACAATCAGCCCCAGCATTTT CASSIGRDSGFYNQPQHF
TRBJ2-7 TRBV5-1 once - TGCGCCAGCAGAACAAGGGGGACCTACGAGCAGTACTTC CASRTRGTYEQYF
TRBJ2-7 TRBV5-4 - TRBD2 TGTGCCAGCAGCGTTGGACTAGCGGGGGGAAGATCCTACGAGCAGTACTTC CASSVGLAGGRSYEQYF
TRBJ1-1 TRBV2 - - TGTGCCAGCAGTGATAGGGGGGTTCTGAACACTGAAGCTTTCTTT CASSDRGVLNTEAFF
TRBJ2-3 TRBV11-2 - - TGTGCCAGCAGCTTCCCAGGGGGGACCACAGATACGCAGTATTTT CASSFPGGTTDTQYF
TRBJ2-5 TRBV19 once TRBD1 TGTGCCAGCGGACAGGCTCAAGAGACCCAGTACTTC CASGQAQETQYF
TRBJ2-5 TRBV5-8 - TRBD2 TGTGCCAGCAGCTCTGGACTAGCGGGGGTAGAGACCCAGTACTTC CASSSGLAGVETQYF
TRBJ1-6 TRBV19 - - TGTGCCAGTAGTATCGAGGACAGTCTTGCTAATTCACCCCTCCACTTT CASSIEDSLANSPLHF
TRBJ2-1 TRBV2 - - TGTGCCAGCAGTAGGACAGAGTCGGACAATGAGCAGTTCTTC CASSRTESDNEQFF
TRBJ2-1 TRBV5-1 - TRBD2 TGCGCCAGCAGCCCCCCAGGGACTAGCGGGGGTACGTACAATGAGCAGTTCTTC CASSPPGTSGGTYNEQFF
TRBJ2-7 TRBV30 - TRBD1 TGTGCCTCTAAGGGACAGGGGGCGTCCGAGCAGTACTTC CASKGQGASEQYF
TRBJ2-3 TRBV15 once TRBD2 TGTGCCACCAGCAGGGACGACCTAGCGGGGGGGCGATCAGATACGCAGTATTTT CATSRDDLAGGRSDTQYF
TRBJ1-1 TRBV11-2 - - TGTGCCAGCAGCTGGGGCACTGAAGCTTTCTTT CASSWGTEAFF
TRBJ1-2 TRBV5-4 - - TGTGCCAGCAGCCCCGGGGGGGAGTATGGCTACACCTTC CASSPGGEYGYTF
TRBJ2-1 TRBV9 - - TGTGCCAGCAGCGTAGGTGAAGGGGGGACAGTAGATAATGAGCAGTTCTTC CASSVGEGGTVDNEQFF
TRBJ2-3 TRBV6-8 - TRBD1 TGTGCCAGCAGCCTTCCGGGACAGGGGGGTTGGACAGATACGCAGTATTTT CASSLPGQGGWTDTQYF
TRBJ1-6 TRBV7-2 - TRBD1 TGTGCCAGCAGCTTAACCTCAGGGGGGGATTCACCCCTCCACTTT CASSLTSGGDSPLHF
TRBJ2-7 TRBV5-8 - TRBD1 TGTGCCAGCAGCTCGTTATACAGGGGCTCCTACGAGCAGTACTTC CASSSLYRGSYEQYF
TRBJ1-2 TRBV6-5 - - TGTGCCAGCACCCGGGGCAGGGTAAACTATGGCTACACCTTC CASTRGRVNYGYTF
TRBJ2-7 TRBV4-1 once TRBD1 TGCGCCAGCAGCCTCGGGACAGGGATCTACGAGCAGTACTTC CASSLGTGIYEQYF
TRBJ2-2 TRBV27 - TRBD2 TGTGCCAGCAGTTTACTAGCGGATAACACCGGGGAGCTGTTTTTT CASSLLADNTGELFF
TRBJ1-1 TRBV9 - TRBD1 TGTGCCAGCAGCGGAAGGGACAGGATCTATGGAAACACTGAAGCTTTCTTT CASSGRDRIYGNTEAFF
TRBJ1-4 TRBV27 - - TGTGCCAGCAGTTCCCCCGGGGCAGGTGAAAAACTGTTTTTT CASSSPGAGEKLFF
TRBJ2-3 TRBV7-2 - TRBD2 TGTGCCAGCAGCTACCCGGGACTAGGTGCAATCGATACGCAGTATTTT CASSYPGLGAIDTQYF
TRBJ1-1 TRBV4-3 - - TGCGCCAGCACCCTCCATAGGAGCACTGAAGCTTTCTTT CASTLHRSTEAFF
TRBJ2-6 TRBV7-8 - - TGTGCCAGCAGCCCCAGCTCTGGGGCCAACGTCCTGACTTTC CASSPSSGANVLTF
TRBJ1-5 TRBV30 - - TGTGCCTGGAGTAACAGGGTCAATCAGCCCCAGCATTTT CAWSNRVNQPQHF
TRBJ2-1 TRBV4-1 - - TGCGCCAGCAGCCAAGATCCTTTGGGATACAATGAGCAGTTCTTC CASSQDPLGYNEQFF
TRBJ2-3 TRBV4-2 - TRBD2 TGTGCCAGTAAAAATCGCGGGGGGGCTTCCGATACGCAGTATTTT CASKNRGGASDTQYF
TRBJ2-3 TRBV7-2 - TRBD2 TGTGCCAGCAGCCAAAAGACCTCTAGCGGGGGGCGCACAGATACGCAGTATTTT CASSQKTSSGGRTDTQYF
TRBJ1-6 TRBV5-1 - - TGCGCCAGCAGGCCGGGGCCGGAGATGTCACCCCTCCACTTT CASRPGPEMSPLHF
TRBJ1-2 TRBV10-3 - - TGTGCCATCAGTGAGTTGCCGGGACTAGGTGGCTACACCTTC CAISELPGLGGYTF
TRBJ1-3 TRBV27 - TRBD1 TGTGCCAGCAGTCCTACAGGGGGCGGAAACACCATATATTTT CASSPTGGGNTIYF
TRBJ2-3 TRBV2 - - TGTGCCAGCAGTGAAGGCTCACGTTACACAGATACGCAGTATTTT CASSEGSRYTDTQYF
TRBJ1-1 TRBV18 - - TGTGCCAGCTCACCAGAAGGAGGGGGGCGTGGAGCTTTCTTT CASSPEGGGRGAFF
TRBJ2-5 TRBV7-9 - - TGTGCCAGCAGTTCTCTTGGGGAGACCCAGTACTTC CASSSLGETQYF
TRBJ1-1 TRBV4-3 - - TGCGCCAGCAGCCAAGATTCGGGGGGTCGGGCTGAAGCTTTCTTT CASSQDSGGRAEAFF